This T cell receptor (beta chain) was found in a study of shared clonotypes between healthy human individuals. Study-wide results and limits: Researchers found naive subsets generally carried larger estimated richness than memory subsets.

Donors had no recently reported acute infections or vaccinations and were HIV-negative. Evenly divided among several immunoSEQ plates was the genomic DNA of each subset. Method: immunoSEQ multiplex PCR; TCRdb's copy keeps in-frame clones and lacks some. Among about 990,000 clones, approximately 78% were seen once, and the ten largest hold around 0.6%. A remark on this clone: The antigen remains undetermined.

The sample was memory CD4+ T cells from PBMCs. The subset denotes: CD45RA-negative fraction. The sequence came from a man aged 18 to 30 in good health. Some clones in this sample may be carry-over from other donors' samples.

The CDR3: CASHGSFETQYF. CDR3 coding DNA: TGCGCCAGTCATGGGAGTTTCGAGACCCAGTACTTC. The chain links TRBV5-1 to TRBJ2-5, with D maybe TRBD2 (5 bases). With 8 bases removed from V and 5 bases from J, the gap between germline ends came to 13 bases. The CDR3 is 12 residues long. The germline V gene has CDR1 SGHRS and CDR2 YFSETQ.